This section outlines one TCR beta chain sequence together with its context. Antigen specificity is unknown. The time point was: patch test 3, about 24 weeks after DPC sensitization. Specified treatment: therapeutic diphenylcyclopropenone sensitization with weekly scalp DPC. The starting material, unfractionated whole blood, was used for total RNA extraction. One entry per CDR3 protein, called by TCRdb with MiXCR from the RACE reads. The data contain about 110,000 distinct CDR3 sequences, 34% of them singletons. V was shortened by 4 bases and J by 5 bases, with 6 bases between the two germline ends. The CDR3 loop spans 12 amino acids. The V gene's germline CDR1 is PRHDT and CDR2 FYEKMQ (reference sequence). The data were taken from a study of human T cells and chemical hapten exposure. Study summary: Sensitization was performed using 2% DPC on a roughly 2 cm by roughly 2 cm upper inner arm skin site. Upper-back patches of 0.01% DPC were read at 6 days.

General observations from the study: Versus controls, expanded TCRs had significantly more large CDR3 similarity clusters.

Sequencing used whole blood, obtained in connection with sensitization to the hapten diphenylcyclopropenone (DPC). The TCR originated in a man aged 40-55 years with alopecia areata. Some clones in this sample may be carry-over from other donors' samples. The V gene is TRBV13, the J gene TRBJ2-1; D gene uncertain. CDR3 coding DNA: TGTGCCAGCAGCTCCCTCCACAATGAGCAGTTCTTC. Its translation is CASSSLHNEQFF.